This T cell receptor (beta chain) was sequenced in a study of T cell responses to AZD1222 COVID-19 vaccine. With respect to this clone: Antigen specificity is unknown.

The V gene's germline CDR1 is KGHSH and CDR2 LQKENI. V was clipped by 2 bases and J by 6 bases, with 19 bases between them. The CDR3 has 16 residues. Assay used: immunoSEQ multiplex PCR; TCRdb lists only in-frame clones, some missing. This sample has roughly 100,000 clones, with roughly nine tenths found just once. Broader study findings: Close to half of all spike-specific TCRs reportedly target regions of the variants that are unmutated.

The input for sequencing was peripheral blood, taken on day 0 of AZD1222 vaccination. The TCR comes from an adult in good health. The chain joins TRBV18 to TRBJ1-1; tentative D call: TRBD1 (6 bases). CDR3 in DNA: TGTGCCAGCTCACCAAGGGTGGGGGGCAAAGCCGCTGAAGCTTTCTTT. Its protein product is CASSPRVGGKAAEAFF. Combining the CDR3 with reference TRBV18 and TRBJ1-1 gives the whole variable domain NAGVMQNPRHLVRRRGQEARLRCSPMKGHSHVYWYRQLPEEGLKFMVYLQKENIIDESGMPKERFSAEFPKEGPSILRIQQVVRGDSAAYFCASSPRVGGKAAEAFFGQGTRLTVV.